The subject of this entry is one T cell receptor beta chain. Its antigen is undetermined. This record belongs to a study of Graves' ophthalmopathy and Graves' hyperthyroidism. Regarding the study as a whole: Cross-validated, the 13-signature model showed 87.88%/81.08% sensitivity/specificity, and 80%/75% in the test set.

Investigators amplified TCR beta CDR3 regions from RNA transcripts. Investigators did first-round RT-PCR with HTBI primers, then second-round multiplex PCR. TCRdb re-called the multiplex PCR reads with MiXCR, one entry per CDR3 protein. The table records hundreds of thousands of distinct CDR3 sequences, 22% of them present only once. Patients in the hyperthyroidism group, adults aged 18 to 65, were newly diagnosed, under 2 months' duration. CDR3 length: 15 amino acids. Germline assignment: CDR1 DFQATT and CDR2 SNEGSKA (reference sequence). Germline trimming cut 3 bases from V and 2 bases from J; bases unmatched to any gene: 5.

The origin of this receptor is a woman aged 18-29 years with stable Graves' hyperthyroidism. Some clones in this sample may be carry-over from other donors' samples. Sequenced input: peripheral blood. This rearrangement joins TRBV20-1 to TRBJ2-2, with 8 bases lining up with TRBD1. The CDR3 DNA is TGCAGTGCTAGTGCCCAGGGGGCAAACACCGGGGAGCTGTTTTTT. Its protein is CSASAQGANTGELFF.